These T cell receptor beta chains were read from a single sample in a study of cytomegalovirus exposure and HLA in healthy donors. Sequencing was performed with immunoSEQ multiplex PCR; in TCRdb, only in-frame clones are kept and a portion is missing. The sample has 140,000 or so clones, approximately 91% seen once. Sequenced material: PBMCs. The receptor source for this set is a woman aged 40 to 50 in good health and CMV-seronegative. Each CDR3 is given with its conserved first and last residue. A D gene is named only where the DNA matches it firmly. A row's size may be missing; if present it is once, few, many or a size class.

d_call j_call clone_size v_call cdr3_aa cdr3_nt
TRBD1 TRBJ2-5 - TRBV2 CASSGTGQETQYF TGTGCCAGCAGCGGGACAGGGCAAGAGACCCAGTACTTC
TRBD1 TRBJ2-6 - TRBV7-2 CASSLAGTGIVSGANVLTF TGTGCCAGCAGCTTAGCAGGGACAGGGATCGTCTCTGGGGCCAACGTCCTGACTTTC
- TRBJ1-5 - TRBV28 CASTRAANHQPQHF TGTGCCAGCACTCGAGCAGCGAACCATCAGCCCCAGCATTTT
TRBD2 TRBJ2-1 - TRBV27 CASRTSGLYNEQFF TGTGCCAGCCGGACTAGCGGCCTTTACAATGAGCAGTTCTTC
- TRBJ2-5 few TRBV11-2 CASSLVWSSQETQYF TGTGCCAGCAGCTTAGTGTGGTCTAGCCAAGAGACCCAGTACTTC
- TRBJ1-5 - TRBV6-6 CASNSEGPQHF TGTGCCAGCAATTCTGAGGGACCCCAGCATTTT
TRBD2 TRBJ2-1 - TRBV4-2 CASSQETGTSGSRTQFF TGTGCCAGCAGCCAAGAAACCGGGACTAGCGGGAGTAGGACTCAGTTCTTC
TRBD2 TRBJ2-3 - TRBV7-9 CSSSSTGGRTDTQYF TGTTCCAGCAGCTCGACGGGGGGGCGCACAGATACGCAGTATTTT
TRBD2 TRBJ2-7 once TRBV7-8 CASSPLVAGVYEQYF TGTGCCAGCAGCCCTCTGGTGGCGGGAGTGTATGAGCAGTACTTC
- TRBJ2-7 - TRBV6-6 CASSSGTGPYEQYF TGTGCCAGCAGTTCCGGGACTGGACCCTACGAGCAGTACTTC
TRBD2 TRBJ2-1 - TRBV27 CASALAGDWNEQFF TGTGCCAGCGCTCTAGCGGGAGATTGGAATGAGCAGTTCTTC
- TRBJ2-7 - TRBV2 CASKKTGTSYEQYF TGTGCCAGCAAAAAAACAGGGACCTCCTACGAGCAGTACTTC
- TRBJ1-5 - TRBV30 CAWSVRSNQPQHF TGTGCCTGGAGTGTACGGTCCAATCAGCCCCAGCATTTT
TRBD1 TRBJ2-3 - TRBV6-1 CASSEVGGGSTDTQYF TGTGCCAGCAGTGAAGTAGGGGGCGGGAGCACAGATACGCAGTATTTT
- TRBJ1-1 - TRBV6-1 CASRRQIITEAFF TGTGCCAGCAGGAGACAGATTATCACTGAAGCTTTCTTT
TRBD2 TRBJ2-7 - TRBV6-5 CASSPAGYSYEQYF TGTGCCAGCAGCCCAGCGGGATACTCCTACGAGCAGTACTTC
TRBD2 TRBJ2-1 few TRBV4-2 CASSPVGTSPVNEQFF TGTGCCAGCAGCCCTGTCGGGACTAGCCCTGTGAATGAGCAGTTCTTC
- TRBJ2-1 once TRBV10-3 CAISGSQGFTYNEQFF TGTGCCATCAGTGGCTCACAGGGATTCACCTACAATGAGCAGTTCTTC
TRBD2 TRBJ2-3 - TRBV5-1 CASSYGTSGSPDTQYF TGCGCCAGCAGCTATGGGACTAGCGGGAGCCCAGATACGCAGTATTTT
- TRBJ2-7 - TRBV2 CASSTGVREQYF TGTGCCAGCTCCACGGGAGTTAGGGAGCAGTACTTC
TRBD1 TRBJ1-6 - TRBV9 CASSAQGQGNSPLHF TGTGCCAGCAGCGCACAGGGACAGGGTAATTCACCCCTCCACTTT
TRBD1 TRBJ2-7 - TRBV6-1 CSGGISYEQYF TGCTCAGGGGGCATATCCTACGAGCAGTACTTC
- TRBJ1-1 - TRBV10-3 CAISGQFEAFF TGTGCCATCAGTGGACAGTTTGAAGCTTTCTTT
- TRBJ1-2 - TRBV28 CASSSGSGRLGGGYTF TGTGCCAGCAGTTCAGGCAGCGGTAGATTGGGTGGTGGCTACACCTTC
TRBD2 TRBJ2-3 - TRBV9 CASSRGGWDTDTQYF TGTGCCAGCAGCCGGGGGGGTTGGGACACAGATACGCAGTATTTT
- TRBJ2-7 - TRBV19 CASSINRCEQYF TGTGCCAGTAGTATTAACCGGTGCGAGCAGTACTTC
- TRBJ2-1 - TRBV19 CASSSIGNEQFF TGTGCCAGTAGCTCAATCGGTAATGAGCAGTTCTTC
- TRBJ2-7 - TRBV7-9 CASSRAYEQYF TGTGCCAGCAGCCGAGCCTACGAGCAGTACTTC
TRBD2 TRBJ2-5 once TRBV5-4 CASSSPLAGVIETQYF TGTGCCAGCAGCTCCCCGCTAGCGGGAGTTATAGAGACCCAGTACTTC
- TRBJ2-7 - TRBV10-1 CASSESGGAQGEQYF TGCGCCAGCAGTGAGTCGGGGGGGGCGCAGGGCGAGCAGTACTTC
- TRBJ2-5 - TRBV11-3 CASSLGRDLQETQYF TGTGCCAGCAGCTTGGGCCGGGACTTACAAGAGACCCAGTACTTC
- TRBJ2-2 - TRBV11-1 CATGSGRTGELFF TGTGCCACCGGAAGCGGACGGACCGGGGAGCTGTTTTTT
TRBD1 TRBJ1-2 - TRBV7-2 CASSPRGGQGWGYTF TGTGCCAGCAGCCCCAGGGGGGGACAGGGCTGGGGCTACACCTTC
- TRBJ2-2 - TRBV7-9 CASSRLNSGLGELFF TGTGCCAGCAGCCGACTCAATTCGGGGTTGGGGGAGCTGTTTTTT
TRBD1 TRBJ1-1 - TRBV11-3 CASSLRGPMNTEAFF TGTGCCAGCAGCCTCAGGGGGCCGATGAACACTGAAGCTTTCTTT
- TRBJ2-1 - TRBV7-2 CASSLGVVEQFF TGTGCCAGCAGCTTGGGAGTGGTGGAGCAGTTCTTC
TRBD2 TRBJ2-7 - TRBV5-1 CASSGTRGAEQYF TGCGCCAGCAGCGGGACTAGGGGGGCAGAGCAGTACTTC
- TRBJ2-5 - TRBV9 CASSVGGQKETQYF TGTGCCAGCAGCGTAGGTGGCCAGAAAGAGACCCAGTACTTC
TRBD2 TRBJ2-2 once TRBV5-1 CASSLKAGGDTGELFF TGCGCCAGCAGCTTGAAGGCGGGAGGGGACACCGGGGAGCTGTTTTTT
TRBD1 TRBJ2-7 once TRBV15 CATSRDAGTGGYEQYF TGTGCCACCAGCAGAGATGCCGGGACAGGGGGCTACGAGCAGTACTTC
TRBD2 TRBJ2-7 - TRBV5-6 CASSSRLAGVTYEQYF TGTGCCAGCAGTTCACGACTAGCGGGAGTCACCTACGAGCAGTACTTC
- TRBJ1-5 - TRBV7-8 CASSFFPNQPQHF TGTGCCAGCAGCTTCTTCCCCAATCAGCCCCAGCATTTT
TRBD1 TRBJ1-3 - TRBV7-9 CASSFAGQGITRSGNTIYF TGTGCCAGCAGCTTTGCTGGACAGGGGATAACCCGCTCTGGAAACACCATATATTTT
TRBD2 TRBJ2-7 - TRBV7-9 CASSFSLAGRSEQYF TGTGCCAGCAGCTTCTCCCTAGCGGGACGATCCGAGCAGTACTTC
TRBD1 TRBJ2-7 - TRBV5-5 CASSTNTGTESYEQYF TGTGCCAGCAGCACGAACACCGGGACAGAATCCTACGAGCAGTACTTC
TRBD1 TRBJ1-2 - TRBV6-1 CASSEAGTGSEGYTF TGTGCCAGCAGTGAAGCGGGGACAGGGAGTGAGGGCTACACCTTC
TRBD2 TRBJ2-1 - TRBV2 CASRSLAGSSYNEQFF TGTGCCAGCAGAAGCCTAGCGGGGAGCTCCTACAATGAGCAGTTCTTC
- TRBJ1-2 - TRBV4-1 CASSQAGVGYTF TGCGCCAGCAGCCAAGCCGGGGTCGGCTACACCTTC
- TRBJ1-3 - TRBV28 CASSLQISSGNTIYF TGTGCCAGCAGTCTCCAGATCTCCTCTGGAAACACCATATATTTT